The next 28 T cell receptor beta chains were all read from a single sample in a study of human T cells and chemical hapten exposure. Using its own MiXCR run on the RACE reads, TCRdb lists one record per CDR3 protein. The table shows 25,000 to 30,000 distinct CDR3 sequences, with approximately 9% occurring only once. Described time point: patch test 2, 6 weeks after DPC sensitization. The sample's treatment: therapeutic diphenylcyclopropenone sensitization with weekly scalp DPC. This specimen consisted of whole blood, obtained in connection with sensitization to the hapten diphenylcyclopropenone (DPC). The receptors stem from a man aged 25-45 years with alopecia areata. Some clones in this sample may be carry-over from other donors' samples.

This clonotype was seen repeatedly, ten times or more. The chain links TRBV4-3 to TRBJ1-4, with D possibly being TRBD1 (5 bases). This CDR3 contains 16 residues. V dropped 0 bases and J dropped 8 bases, with 16 bases sitting between them. Germline V CDR1 and CDR2: LGHNA, YSLEER. The CDR3 region is CASSQEGTWGGEKLFF. The DNA for the CDR3 is TGCGCCAGCAGCCAAGAAGGGACTTGGGGAGGAGAAAAACTGTTTTTT.

The chain links TRBV12-5 to TRBJ2-3; 8 bases align to TRBD1. This CDR3 region has 18 residues. Germline CDR1 reads LGHNT; CDR2 reads FRNRAP. J gave up 5 bases and V 1 base, and 14 bases lay outside the gene matches. CDR3 protein: CASGLGTTGASLGDTQYF. The CDR3, as DNA: TGTGCTAGTGGTTTGGGGACGACAGGGGCTAGTTTAGGAGATACGCAGTATTTT.

This clonotype was picked up many times. This chain links TRBV9 with TRBJ2-3; 8 bases map to TRBD2. The CDR3 sequence is 15 residues long. Germline CDR1 reads SGDLS; CDR2 reads YYNGEE. Trimming cost V 2 bases and J 4 bases; bases outside gene matches: 6. The CDR3 nucleotides are TGTGCCAGCAGCGTGGCGGGAGGCGTTGCAGATACGCAGTATTTT. Translation gives CASSVAGGVADTQYF.

This clonotype was recorded a few times. V is TRBV27 and J is TRBJ1-1; D gene uncertain. Germline V lookup: CDR1 MNHEY, CDR2 SMNVEV (reference sequence). Trimming shortened V by 0 bases and J by 1 base, and 6 bases separated the two germline ends. CDR3 length: 14 residues. CDR3 DNA: TGTGCCAGCAGTTTATCAAGCGGGAACACTGAAGCTTTCTTT. Amino acids: CASSLSSGNTEAFF.

The table lists this clonotype with many counts. V gene TRBV20-1 combines with J gene TRBJ2-5, with TRBD1 as a possible D gene (5 bases). The germline CDR1 and CDR2 sequences are DFQATT and SNEGSKA (reference sequence). Between the trimmed V and J ends, which lost 5 bases and 5 bases, there was a span of 9 bases. CDR3 length: 11 amino acids. The CDR3: CSAGRGETQYF. The CDR3 nucleotides read TGCAGTGCTGGAAGGGGCGAGACCCAGTACTTC.

The table lists this clonotype with many counts. The chain joins TRBV30 to TRBJ2-3; no clear D. The CDR3 spans 12 residues. CDR1 is GTSNPN and CDR2 is SVGIG in the germline V gene (reference sequence). Trimming removed 8 bases at V and 1 base at J, with 10 bases between. CDR3 DNA: TGTGCCGGGTGGTGGGGCACAGATACGCAGTATTTT. Encoded protein: CAGWWGTDTQYF. The whole variable domain, remainder taken from reference TRBV30 and TRBJ2-3, is SQTIHQWPATLVQPVGSPLSLECTVEGTSNPNLYWYRQAAGRGLQLLFYSVGIGQISSEVPQNLSASRPQDRQFILSSKKLLLSDSGFYLCAGWWGTDTQYFGPGTRLTVL.

The V call is TRBV24-1, the J call TRBJ2-7, with 9 nucleotides matching TRBD1. CDR3 length: 12 amino acids. After removal of 9 bases from V and 7 bases from J, the junction contained 6 bases not matched to a gene. Germline CDR1 reads KGHDR; CDR2 reads SFDVKD. The CDR3: CATGTGTGEQYF. The CDR3 DNA reads TGTGCCACCGGGACAGGGACCGGGGAGCAGTACTTC.

The V call is TRBV9, the J call TRBJ2-3, with a tentative D call TRBD2 (5 bases). Germline values: CDR1 SGDLS, CDR2 YYNGEE. Trimming stripped 2 bases from V and 6 bases from J, with 16 bases between. This CDR3 comprises 15 residues. CDR3 nucleotide sequence: TGTGCCAGCAGCGTTCAAACAGATGGAGGTGATACGCAGTATTTT. This gives the protein CASSVQTDGGDTQYF. The full variable domain, its missing parts supplied by reference TRBV9 and TRBJ2-3, is DSGVTQTPKHLITATGQRVTLRCSPRSGDLSVYWYQQSLDQGLQFLIQYYNGEERAKGNILERFSAQQFPDLHSELNLSSLELGDSALYFCASSVQTDGGDTQYFGPGTRLTVL.

In its sample, this clonotype was seen a few times. The gene calls are TRBV12-3 or TRBV12-4 and TRBJ2-7, with D tentatively TRBD1 or TRBD2 (5 bases each). V lost 2 bases and J 0 bases, leaving 11 bases between the germline ends. The CDR3 extends over 15 amino acids. CDR3 coding DNA: TGTGCCAGCAGTTTATGGGACGGATACTCCTACGAGCAGTACTTC. Translation: CASSLWDGYSYEQYF.

This clonotype was counted at least ten times. The chain has TRBV18 and TRBJ1-5; TRBD1 might be the D (5 bases). From germline, CDR1 is KGHSH and CDR2 LQKENI. There are 13 residues in the CDR3. Trimming removed 3 bases from V and 5 bases from J, with 8 bases in between. The CDR3 DNA follows: TGTGCCAGCTCACCGCAGGGATATCAGCCCCAGCATTTT. Amino acids: CASSPQGYQPQHF.

The sample holds many counts of this clonotype. The rearrangement uses TRBV4-1 and TRBJ2-7; 12 bases match TRBD2. Germline V gene data show CDR1 as MGHRA and CDR2 as YSYEKL. The CDR3 extends over 16 amino acids. J gave up 7 bases and V 3 bases, and 10 bases lay outside the gene matches. CDR3 sequence: CASSQEATSGGLEQYF. CDR3 bases: TGCGCCAGCAGCCAGGAGGCAACTAGCGGGGGGCTGGAGCAGTACTTC.

This clonotype was seen repeatedly, ten times or more. The CDR3 sequence: CASSPTLLENIQYF. The CDR3 DNA reads as TGTGCCAGCAGCCCGACCCTCCTCGAAAACATTCAGTACTTC. The rearrangement links TRBV7-3 to TRBJ2-4; D gene unclear. This CDR3 comprises 14 residues. V was cut by 5 bases and J by 5 bases, with 13 bases left in between. CDR1 and CDR2 from the germline V gene are SGHTA and FQGTGA.

This clonotype has just a few counts. The genes are TRBV20-1 and TRBJ2-6; 10 nucleotides line up with TRBD2. Germline V CDR1 and CDR2: DFQATT, SNEGSKA (reference sequence). The J segment lost 2 bases and the V segment lost 4 bases, leaving 2 bases of the junction unmatched. The length of the CDR3 is 15 residues. Here the CDR3 reads CSAIAGGAGANVLTF. The CDR3 region has the DNA TGCAGTGCTATAGCGGGAGGCGCTGGGGCCAACGTCCTGACTTTC.

The table lists this clonotype with many counts. CDR3 sequence reads: CASSPLTGETEAFF. CDR3 bases: TGTGCCAGCAGCCCCTTGACAGGGGAGACTGAAGCTTTCTTT. The chain recombines TRBV7-9 with TRBJ1-1; 8 bases align to TRBD1. Trimming at V came to 5 bases and at J to 5 bases, leaving 7 bases not matched to a gene. The CDR3 is made up of 14 amino acids. CDR1 and CDR2 (germline): SEHNR, FQNEAQ (reference sequence).

This clonotype was seen a handful of times. This chain connects TRBV4-1 to TRBJ2-7; D ambiguous. CDR3 length: 15 residues. From germline, CDR1 is MGHRA and CDR2 YSYEKL. The V end lost 2 bases, the J end lost 5 bases, and 16 bases lay between the germline ends. CDR3 amino acids: CASSQPRREVHEQYF. CDR3 sequence (DNA): TGCGCCAGCAGCCAACCCCGACGTGAGGTCCACGAGCAGTACTTC.

This clonotype was counted many times. The V and J genes are TRBV29-1 and TRBJ1-1; D remains ambiguous. Germline V lookup: CDR1 SQVTM, CDR2 ANQGSEA. V lost 4 bases and J lost 2, with 5 bases in between. CDR3 length: 11 residues. In DNA form, the CDR3 reads TGCAGCGTTGCCCATAACACTGAAGCTTTCTTT. This sequence encodes CSVAHNTEAFF.

This clonotype appeared many times. The chain recombines TRBV5-1 with TRBJ1-1; no firm D call. The V and J ends lost 7 bases and 3 bases respectively, with 13 bases between them. This CDR3 is built from 13 residues. CDR1 and CDR2 (germline): SGHRS, YFSETQ. As DNA, the CDR3 is TGCGCCAGCTCGTTCGGGGAGGACACTGAAGCTTTCTTT. It yields the protein CASSFGEDTEAFF.

The chain links TRBV29-1 to TRBJ1-2; D remains ambiguous. The germline V gene has CDR1 SQVTM and CDR2 ANQGSEA. The CDR3 runs to 11 residues. The V gene lost 2 bases and the J gene lost 8 bases, with 9 bases spanning the gap. The CDR3, as DNA: TGCAGCGTTGAAAGCCCCCGGGGCTACACCTTC. Residues: CSVESPRGYTF.

The CDR3 sequence: CASSLPVQGQSPSSGNTIYF. DNA for the CDR3: TGTGCCAGCAGCTTACCCGTGCAGGGGCAAAGCCCTAGCTCTGGAAACACCATATATTTT. The V gene is TRBV7-2, the J gene TRBJ1-3; a possible D gene is TRBD1 (6 bases). CDR1 and CDR2 from the germline V gene are SGHTA and FQGNSA. The CDR3 consists of 20 residues. Trimming took 2 bases from V and 0 from J, leaving 23 bases between them.

In this sample, this clonotype turned up many times. The V call is TRBV2, the J call TRBJ2-3; a possible D gene is TRBD2 (6 bases). The germline V and J ends were trimmed by 6 bases and 10 bases, with 11 bases remaining between them. CDR1 is SNHLY, CDR2 FYNNEI, per germline. The CDR3 runs to 11 residues. The CDR3 reads CASRSGSAQYF. CDR3 in DNA: TGTGCCAGCAGAAGCGGGTCTGCGCAGTATTTT.

This clonotype was picked up many times. V and J are TRBV10-1 and TRBJ2-2; weak D call: TRBD1 (6 bases). The germline V gene encodes CDR1 WNHNN and CDR2 SYGVQD (reference sequence). With 7 bases removed from V and 3 bases from J, the gap between germline ends came to 21 bases. This CDR3 has 17 residues. The CDR3 region is CASTKTGLGIDTGELFF. CDR3 bases: TGCGCCAGCACCAAGACAGGACTCGGAATAGACACCGGGGAGCTGTTTTTT.

This clonotype was seen many times. The chain combines TRBV2 with TRBJ1-4; TRBD1 matches at 8 bases. Germline V lookup: CDR1 SNHLY, CDR2 FYNNEI. This CDR3 spans 15 amino acids. V trimming: 2 bases; J trimming: 7 bases; junction bases outside the gene matches: 6. The DNA for the CDR3 is TGTGCCAGCAGTGAAACAGGGGGATCTGTTGAAAAACTGTTTTTT. Amino acid sequence: CASSETGGSVEKLFF.

This clonotype appeared a few times. V is TRBV12-3 or TRBV12-4 and J is TRBJ1-5; TRBD1 matches 7 bases. This CDR3 has 18 amino acids. The J segment lost 0 bases and the V segment lost 0 bases, leaving 8 bases of the junction unmatched. CDR3 sequence: CASSLAGGTAYSNQPQHF. CDR3 in DNA: TGTGCCAGCAGTTTAGCGGGGGGGACAGCATATAGCAATCAGCCCCAGCATTTT.

This clonotype appeared a few times. The V and J genes are TRBV5-1 and TRBJ1-5, with 7 nucleotides matching TRBD1. The CDR3 has 14 residues. In germline, CDR1 is SGHRS, CDR2 YFSETQ. V shed 4 bases, J shed 7 bases, and the junction held 8 bases outside the gene matches. In nucleotides, the CDR3 is TGCGCCAGCAGCGTAACAGGGGCGGGACAGCCCCAGCATTTT. This encodes CASSVTGAGQPQHF. Full variable domain (remainder filled in from reference TRBV5-1 and TRBJ1-5): KAGVTQTPRYLIKTRGQQVTLSCSPISGHRSVSWYQQTPGQGLQFLFEYFSETQRNKGNFPGRFSGRQFSNSRSEMNVSTLELGDSALYLCASSVTGAGQPQHFGDGTRLSIL.

In its sample, this clonotype was seen many times. This sequence joins TRBV20-1 and TRBJ1-2; D might be TRBD1 (5 bases). Trimming removed 5 bases from V and 0 bases from J, with 13 bases in between. The CDR3 has 14 residues. Germline V gene sequence: CDR1 DFQATT, CDR2 SNEGSKA (reference sequence). CDR3 in DNA: TGCAGTGCTTCCCGGGGGGAAGCTAACTATGGCTACACCTTC. Its protein product is CSASRGEANYGYTF.

This clonotype was counted at least ten times. This chain links TRBV30 with TRBJ2-1; D unclear. V lost 3 bases and J lost 3, with 9 bases in between. Germline-derived CDR1 and CDR2 are GTSNPN and SVGIG (reference sequence). This CDR3 has 13 residues. The CDR3 DNA is TGTGCCTGGAGGGCTGACGTCTACAATGAGCAGTTCTTC. It encodes CAWRADVYNEQFF.

At least ten counts were recorded for this clonotype. This rearrangement joins TRBV11-2 to TRBJ2-1; tentatively, D is TRBD1 (5 bases). Trimming removed 1 base at V and 5 bases at J, with 12 bases between. CDR1 is SGHAT and CDR2 is FQNNGV in the germline V gene. The CDR3 is made up of 15 amino acids. The CDR3 region has the DNA TGTGCCAGCAGCTTAGTGGCAGGGATTAACAATGAGCAGTTCTTC. Protein: CASSLVAGINNEQFF.

Here the CDR3 DNA reads TGTGCCAGCTCACCACGGTCAATGGACGGCAATCAGCCCCAGCATTTT. Translating gives CASSPRSMDGNQPQHF. The chain is built from TRBV18 and TRBJ1-5; D remains unclear. Deletions cut 1 base from V and 2 bases from J, with 12 bases between. The CDR3 runs to 16 residues. Germline lookup yields CDR1 KGHSH and CDR2 LQKENI.